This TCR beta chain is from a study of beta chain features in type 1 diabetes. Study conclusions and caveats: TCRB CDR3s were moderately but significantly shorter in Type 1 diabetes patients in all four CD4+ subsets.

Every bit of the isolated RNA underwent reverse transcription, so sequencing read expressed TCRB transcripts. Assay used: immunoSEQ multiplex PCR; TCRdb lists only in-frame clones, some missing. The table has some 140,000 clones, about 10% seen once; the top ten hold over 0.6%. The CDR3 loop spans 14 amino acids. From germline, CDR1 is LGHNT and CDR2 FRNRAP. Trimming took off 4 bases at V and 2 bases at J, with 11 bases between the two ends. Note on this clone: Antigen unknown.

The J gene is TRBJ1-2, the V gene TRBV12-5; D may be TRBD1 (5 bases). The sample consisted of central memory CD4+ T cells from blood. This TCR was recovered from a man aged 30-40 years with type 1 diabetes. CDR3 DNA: TGTGCTAGTGGTTCTGCGCGGGGGAACTATGGCTACACCTTC. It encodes CASGSARGNYGYTF.